This entry lists 14 T cell receptor beta chains sequenced from one sample in a study of T cell responses to AZD1222 COVID-19 vaccine. TCRdb's copy holds only in-frame clones and misses some; the assay was immunoSEQ multiplex PCR. The sample holds 100,000 to 150,000 clones, 90% seen once. The sample here was peripheral blood, taken 28 days after the second dose of the MenACWY control vaccine. The receptors derive from an adult who received the MenACWY meningococcal vaccine as a control.

The chain has TRBV7-2 and TRBJ2-7; D not certain. This CDR3 contains 14 residues. Germline V CDR1 and CDR2: SGHTA, FQGNSA. V was pared by 2 bases and J by 2 bases, with 10 bases between. The CDR3 region is CASSLSSFAYEQYF. The CDR3 DNA reads as TGTGCCAGCAGCTTATCTTCCTTCGCCTACGAGCAGTACTTC.

Many counts were recorded for this clone. The chain joins TRBV4-1 to TRBJ2-6; D might be TRBD2 (6 bases). Trimming left V 4 bases short and J 2 bases short, with 12 bases between. CDR3 size: 16 residues. Germline CDR1 and CDR2: MGHRA and YSYEKL. CDR3 in DNA: TGCGCCAGCAGCCTCCTGTGGGGGGCTGGGGCCAACGTCCTGACTTTC. This encodes CASSLLWGAGANVLTF.

V is TRBV19 and J is TRBJ1-4; 7 nucleotides agree with TRBD1. The CDR3 sequence is 14 residues long. V gave up 4 bases and J gave up 7 bases; unmatched junction bases: 6. The germline V gene has CDR1 LNHDA and CDR2 SQIVND (reference sequence). The CDR3 loop reads CASSTGTVGEKLFF. Here the CDR3 DNA reads TGTGCCAGTAGTACCGGGACAGTTGGTGAAAAACTGTTTTTT.

The gene calls are TRBV2 and TRBJ2-3; 11 nucleotides align to TRBD2. This CDR3 comprises 17 residues. With V trimmed by 6 bases and J by 1 base, 9 bases remained unmatched. Germline assignment: CDR1 SNHLY and CDR2 FYNNEI. The CDR3 nucleotides are TGTGCCAGCAGCTACCTTAGCGGGGGGGCCGGCACAGATACGCAGTATTTT. It is translated as CASSYLSGGAGTDTQYF.

The chain joins TRBV11-2 to TRBJ2-7, with D hard to call. This CDR3 is 13 amino acids long. Trimming removed 6 bases at V and 0 bases at J, with 9 bases between. Germline CDR1 reads SGHAT; CDR2 reads FQNNGV. For the CDR3, the DNA is TGTGCCAGCAGAACGGTCGGCTCCTACGAGCAGTACTTC. Translating gives CASRTVGSYEQYF.

CDR3 residues: CASSQDLVSGGYNEQFF. Here the CDR3 DNA reads TGTGCCAGCAGCCAAGATCTTGTCAGCGGGGGATACAATGAGCAGTTCTTC. This chain links TRBV3-1 (or the pseudogene TRBV3-2) with TRBJ2-1; TRBD2 aligns across 8 bases. Unmatched junction bases numbered 8, after V lost 0 bases and J lost 4 bases. The CDR3 sequence is 17 residues long. From germline, CDR1 is LGHDT and CDR2 YNNKEL (reference sequence).

The chain employs TRBV28 and TRBJ1-5; D perhaps matches TRBD1 (6 bases). The V and J ends lost 6 bases and 0 bases respectively, with 12 bases between them. CDR1 is MDHEN and CDR2 is SYDVKM in the germline V gene. CDR3 length: 15 residues. The CDR3 nucleotides are TGTGCCAGCAGCTACTCGGACAGTAGCAATCAGCCCCAGCATTTT. This translates into CASSYSDSSNQPQHF.

The chain uses TRBV7-2 and TRBJ2-7, with D unresolved. Trimming took 1 base from V and 2 from J, leaving 9 bases between them. The CDR3 is 14 amino acids. CDR1 is SGHTA and CDR2 is FQGNSA in the germline V gene. DNA of the CDR3: TGTGCCAGCAGCTTAGATTTGGCAGCCTACGAGCAGTACGTC. Residues: CASSLDLAAYEQYV.

The V call is TRBV10-2, the J call TRBJ1-5; D gene uncertain. The CDR3 is made up of 13 amino acids. CDR1 WSHSY and CDR2 SAAADI come from the germline V gene. V was clipped by 2 bases and J by 2 bases, with 4 bases between them. Here the CDR3 reads CASSEIGNQPQHF. Written as DNA, the CDR3 is TGCGCCAGCAGTGAGATCGGCAATCAGCCCCAGCATTTT.

The chain has TRBV6-1 and TRBJ1-2; D may be TRBD1 (6 bases). The germline CDR1 and CDR2 sequences are MNHNS and SASEGT. V lost 3 bases to trimming and J lost 2 bases, with 13 bases between them. CDR3 length equals 15 residues. Written as DNA, the CDR3 is TGTGCCAGCAGTGAGGGACCGGGGGGCAACTATGGCTACACCTTC. This encodes CASSEGPGGNYGYTF.

The chain couples TRBV27 to TRBJ1-2; 10 bases match TRBD1. V lost 8 bases to trimming and J lost 7 bases; unmatched junction nucleotides: 13. This CDR3 contains 15 residues. Germline V gives CDR1 MNHEY, CDR2 SMNVEV (reference sequence). CDR3 DNA: TGTGCCAGCCGCTTAGGAGGGACAGGGGCGGGTGGCTACACCTTC. Translation: CASRLGGTGAGGYTF.

The V gene is TRBV4-1, the J gene TRBJ2-7, with 7 bases that match TRBD1. The CDR3 extends over 15 amino acids. J was trimmed by 1 base and V by 4 bases; bases with no gene match: 7. In germline, CDR1 is MGHRA, CDR2 YSYEKL. The CDR3 loop reads CASSRGPGGSYEQYV. The CDR3 coding sequence is TGCGCCAGCAGCCGAGGACCAGGGGGATCCTACGAGCAGTACGTC.

This clone was counted a few times. The chain employs TRBV13 and TRBJ1-1, with 7 bases fitting TRBD1. CDR3 length: 13 residues. V gave up 8 bases and J gave up 3 bases; unmatched junction bases: 6. CDR1 PRHDT and CDR2 FYEKMQ come from the germline V gene (reference sequence). The CDR3 region is CASSGGGHTEAFF. DNA of the CDR3: TGTGCCAGCTCAGGGGGGGGGCACACTGAAGCTTTCTTT.

V and J are TRBV7-2 and TRBJ2-1; D is uncertain. CDR3 length: 15 amino acids. Germline V CDR1 and CDR2: SGHTA, FQGNSA. The V and J ends lost 3 bases and 0 bases respectively, with 9 bases between them. CDR3 residues: CASSFGRSSYNEQFF. Here the CDR3 DNA reads TGTGCCAGCAGCTTCGGACGTAGCTCCTACAATGAGCAGTTCTTC.